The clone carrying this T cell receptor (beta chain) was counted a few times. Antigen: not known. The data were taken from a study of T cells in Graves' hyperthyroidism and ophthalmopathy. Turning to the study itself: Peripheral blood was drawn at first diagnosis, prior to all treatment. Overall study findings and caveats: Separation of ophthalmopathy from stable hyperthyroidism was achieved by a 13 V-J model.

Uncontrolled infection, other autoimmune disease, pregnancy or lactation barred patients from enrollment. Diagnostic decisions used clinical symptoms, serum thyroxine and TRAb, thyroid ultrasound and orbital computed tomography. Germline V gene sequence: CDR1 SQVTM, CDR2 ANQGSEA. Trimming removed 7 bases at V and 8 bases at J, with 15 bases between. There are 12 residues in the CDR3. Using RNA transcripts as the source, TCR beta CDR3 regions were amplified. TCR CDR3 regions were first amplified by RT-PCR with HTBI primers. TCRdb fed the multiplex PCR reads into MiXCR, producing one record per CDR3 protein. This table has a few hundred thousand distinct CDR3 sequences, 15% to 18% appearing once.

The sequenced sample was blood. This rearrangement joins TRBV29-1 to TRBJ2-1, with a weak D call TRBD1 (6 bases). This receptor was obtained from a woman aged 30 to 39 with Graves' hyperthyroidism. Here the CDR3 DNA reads TGCAGCGGGACACAGGGTAGGCATGAGCAGTTCTTC. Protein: CSGTQGRHEQFF.